This T cell receptor (beta chain) was sequenced during a study of T cell changes during pregnancy in multiple sclerosis. Germline lookup yields CDR1 PRHDT and CDR2 FYEKMQ (reference sequence). Trimming cost V 5 bases and J 4 bases; bases outside gene matches: 4. The length of the CDR3 is 15 residues. TCRdb's table, derived via immunoSEQ multiplex PCR, lists solely in-frame clones and lacks some. The data contain tens of thousands of clones, about nine tenths of them seen just once; the ten biggest clones take up under 0.9%. The TCR originated in a female donor in good health, enrolled as a control in a pregnancy study. The specimen comprised peripheral blood, sampled in the third trimester of pregnancy. The J gene is TRBJ2-2, the V gene TRBV13; TRBD1 agrees at 10 bases. In nucleotides, the CDR3 is TGTGCCAGCAGCCCCAGGACAGGGGGCACCGGGGAGCTGTTTTTT. Residues: CASSPRTGGTGELFF.